The present T cell receptor (beta chain) was sequenced within a study of long-term antiretroviral therapy in people with HIV. In regard to this clone: Its antigen is not known.

Every donor contributed at least one pre-ART and at least two post-ART PBMC samples. The CDR3 contains 16 residues. The V gene's germline CDR1 is LNHDA and CDR2 SQIVND (reference sequence). The ends lost 5 bases at V and 4 bases at J; junction bases unmatched: 6. Samples were assayed with immunoSEQ v3.0 at survey level. Profiled with immunoSEQ multiplex PCR; TCRdb holds only in-frame clones, not every one. Among 30,000 to 50,000 clones listed, 80% to 90% were seen once. Study-wide findings and caveats: At every time point, clones expanded before ART dominated the repertoire. Blood, drawn from 2004 to 2017, may reflect older ART regimens.

The TCR originated in a woman aged 18-29 years with HIV. The chain recombines TRBV19 with TRBJ2-5; 14 positions match TRBD2. Sequences were derived from unsorted PBMCs, sampled just before starting antiretroviral therapy. The CDR3 DNA is TGTGCCAGTAGTCTCCGACTAGCGGGAGGGTTAGAGACCCAGTACTTC. Amino acid sequence: CASSLRLAGGLETQYF.